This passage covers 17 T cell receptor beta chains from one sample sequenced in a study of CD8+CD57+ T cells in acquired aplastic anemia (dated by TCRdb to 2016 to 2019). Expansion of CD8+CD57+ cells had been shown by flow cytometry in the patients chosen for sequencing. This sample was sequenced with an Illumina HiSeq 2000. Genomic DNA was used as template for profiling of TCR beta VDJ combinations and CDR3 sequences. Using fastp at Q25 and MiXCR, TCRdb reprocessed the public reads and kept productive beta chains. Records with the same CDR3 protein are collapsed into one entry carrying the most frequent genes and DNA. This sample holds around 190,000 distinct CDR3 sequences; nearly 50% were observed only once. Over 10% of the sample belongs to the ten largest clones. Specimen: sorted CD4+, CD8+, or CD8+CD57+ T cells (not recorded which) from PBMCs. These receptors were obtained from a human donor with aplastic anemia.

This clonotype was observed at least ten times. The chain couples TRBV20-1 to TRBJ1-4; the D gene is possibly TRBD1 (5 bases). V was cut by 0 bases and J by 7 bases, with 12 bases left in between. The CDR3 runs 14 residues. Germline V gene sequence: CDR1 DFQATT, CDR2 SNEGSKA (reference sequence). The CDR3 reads CSARDFRGREKLFF. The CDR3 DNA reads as TGCAGTGCTAGAGATTTTCGGGGACGTGAAAAACTGTTTTTT.

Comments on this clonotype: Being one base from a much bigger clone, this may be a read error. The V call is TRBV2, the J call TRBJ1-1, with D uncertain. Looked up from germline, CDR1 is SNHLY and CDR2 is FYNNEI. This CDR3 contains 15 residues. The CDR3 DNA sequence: TGTACCAGCAGGTTGGAACAGCTTTATAACACTGAAGCTTTCTTT. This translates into CTSRLEQLYNTEAFF.

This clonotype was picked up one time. For the CDR3, the DNA is TGTGCCACCAGCGGGGAGGACACTGAAGCTTTCTTT. It translates to CATSGEDTEAFF. The genes are TRBV24-1 and TRBJ1-1; D gene uncertain. The CDR3 runs 12 residues. Trimming left V 7 bases short and J 3 bases short, with 8 bases between. The germline CDR1 and CDR2 sequences are KGHDR and SFDVKD.

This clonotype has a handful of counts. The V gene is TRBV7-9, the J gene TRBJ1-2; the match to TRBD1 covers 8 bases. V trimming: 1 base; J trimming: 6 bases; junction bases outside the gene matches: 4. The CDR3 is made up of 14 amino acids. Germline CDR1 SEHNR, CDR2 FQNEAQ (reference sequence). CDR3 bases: TGTGCCAGCAGCTTAGGGACAGGGTCAGATGGCTACACCTTC. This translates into CASSLGTGSDGYTF.

The CDR3 nucleotides read TGTGCCAGCAGCACCTCCTGGGACTTACGCTACGAGCAGTACTTC. It yields the protein CASSTSWDLRYEQYF. V usage is TRBV7-2 and J usage is TRBJ2-7, with D tentatively TRBD2 (6 bases). This CDR3 has 15 amino acids. V lost 5 bases to trimming and J lost 3 bases, with 17 bases between them. CDR1 is SGHTA, CDR2 FQGNSA, per germline.

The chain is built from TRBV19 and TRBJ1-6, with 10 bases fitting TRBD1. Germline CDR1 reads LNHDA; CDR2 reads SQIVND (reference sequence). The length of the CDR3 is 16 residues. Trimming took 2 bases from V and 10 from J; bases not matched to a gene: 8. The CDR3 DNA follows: TGTGCCAGTAGTATAACCGGGACAGGGGACTACTCACCCCTCCACTTT. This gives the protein CASSITGTGDYSPLHF. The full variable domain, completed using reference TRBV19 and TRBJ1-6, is DGGITQSPKYLFRKEGQNVTLSCEQNLNHDAMYWYRQDPGQGLRLIYYSQIVNDFQKGDIAEGYSVSREKKESFPLTVTSAQKNPTAFYLCASSITGTGDYSPLHFGNGTRLTVT.

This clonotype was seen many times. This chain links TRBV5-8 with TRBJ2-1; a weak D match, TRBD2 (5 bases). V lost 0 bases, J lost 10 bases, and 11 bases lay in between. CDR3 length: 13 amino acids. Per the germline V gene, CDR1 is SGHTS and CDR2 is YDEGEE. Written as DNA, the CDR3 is TGTGCCAGCAGCTTGGGTACTCGAGGGGAGCAGTTCTTC. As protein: CASSLGTRGEQFF.

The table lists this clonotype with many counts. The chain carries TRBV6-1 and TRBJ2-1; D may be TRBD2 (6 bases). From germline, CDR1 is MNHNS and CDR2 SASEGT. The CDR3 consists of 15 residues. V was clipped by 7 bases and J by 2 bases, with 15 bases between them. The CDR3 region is CASTRALAAYNEQFF. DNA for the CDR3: TGTGCCAGCACAAGAGCCTTAGCGGCCTACAATGAGCAGTTCTTC.

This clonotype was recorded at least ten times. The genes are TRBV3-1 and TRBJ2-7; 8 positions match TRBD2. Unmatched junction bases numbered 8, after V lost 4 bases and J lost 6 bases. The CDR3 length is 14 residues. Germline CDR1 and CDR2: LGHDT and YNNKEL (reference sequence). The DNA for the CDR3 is TGTGCCAGCAGCCTGGGGGCGGGGGGTAGCGAGCAGTACTTC. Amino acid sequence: CASSLGAGGSEQYF.

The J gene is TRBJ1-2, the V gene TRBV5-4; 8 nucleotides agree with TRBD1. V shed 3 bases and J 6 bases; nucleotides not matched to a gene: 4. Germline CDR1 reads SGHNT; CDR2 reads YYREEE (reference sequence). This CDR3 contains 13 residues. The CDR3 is CASSYRGADGYTF. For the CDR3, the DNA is TGTGCCAGCAGCTACAGGGGGGCGGATGGCTACACCTTC.

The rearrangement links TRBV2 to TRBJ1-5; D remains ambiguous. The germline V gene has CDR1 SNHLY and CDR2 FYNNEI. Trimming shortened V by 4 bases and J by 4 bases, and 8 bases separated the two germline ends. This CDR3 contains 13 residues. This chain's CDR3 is CASSARLNQPQHF. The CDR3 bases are TGTGCCAGCAGTGCAAGGCTAAATCAGCCCCAGCATTTT.

The CDR3, as DNA: TGTGCCACCAGTGACACCGGGACAGGTAACTACGAGCAGTACTTC. Translation gives CATSDTGTGNYEQYF. The V gene is TRBV24-1, the J gene TRBJ2-7; 8 nucleotides align to TRBD1. The CDR3 is made up of 15 amino acids. Germline lookup yields CDR1 KGHDR and CDR2 SFDVKD. V was pared by 4 bases and J by 3 bases, with 7 bases of the junction left unmatched.

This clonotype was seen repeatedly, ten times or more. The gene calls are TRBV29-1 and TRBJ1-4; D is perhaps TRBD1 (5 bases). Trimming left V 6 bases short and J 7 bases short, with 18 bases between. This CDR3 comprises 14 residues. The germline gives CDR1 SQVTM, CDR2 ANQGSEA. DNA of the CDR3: TGCAGCGTCGCAGACAGAGGAATAACTGAAAAACTGTTTTTT. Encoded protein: CSVADRGITEKLFF. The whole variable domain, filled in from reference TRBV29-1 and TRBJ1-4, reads SAVISQKPSRDICQRGTSLTIQCQVDSQVTMMFWYRQQPGQSLTLIATANQGSEATYESGFVIDKFPISRPNLTFSTLTVSNMSPEDSSIYLCSVADRGITEKLFFGSGTQLSVL.

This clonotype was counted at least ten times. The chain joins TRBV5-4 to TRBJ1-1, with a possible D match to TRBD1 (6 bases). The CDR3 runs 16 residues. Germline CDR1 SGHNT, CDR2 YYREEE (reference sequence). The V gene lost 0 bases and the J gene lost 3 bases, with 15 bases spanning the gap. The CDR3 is CASSLEPTGTYTEAFF. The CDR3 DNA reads TGTGCCAGCAGCTTGGAGCCCACAGGGACCTACACTGAAGCTTTCTTT.

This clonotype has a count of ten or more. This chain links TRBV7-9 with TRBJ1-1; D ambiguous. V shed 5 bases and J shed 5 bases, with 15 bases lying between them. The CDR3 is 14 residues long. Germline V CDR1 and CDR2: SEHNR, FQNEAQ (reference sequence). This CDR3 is CASSPLLLETEAFF. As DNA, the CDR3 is TGTGCCAGCAGCCCCTTACTCCTGGAGACTGAAGCTTTCTTT. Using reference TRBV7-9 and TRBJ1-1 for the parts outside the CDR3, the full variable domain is DTGVSQNPRHKITKRGQNVTFRCDPISEHNRLYWYRQTLGQGPEFLTYFQNEAQLEKSRLLSDRFSAERPKGSFSTLEIQRTEQGDSAMYLCASSPLLLETEAFFGQGTRLTVV.

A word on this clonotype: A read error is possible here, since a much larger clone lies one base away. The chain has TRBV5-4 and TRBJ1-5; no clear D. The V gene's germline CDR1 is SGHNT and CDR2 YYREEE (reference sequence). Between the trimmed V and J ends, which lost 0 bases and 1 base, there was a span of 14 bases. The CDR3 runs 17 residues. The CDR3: CASSLGGVPGSNQPQHF. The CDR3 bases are TGTGCCAGCAGCTTGGGCGGGGTGCCAGGAAGCAATCAGCCCCAGCATTTT.

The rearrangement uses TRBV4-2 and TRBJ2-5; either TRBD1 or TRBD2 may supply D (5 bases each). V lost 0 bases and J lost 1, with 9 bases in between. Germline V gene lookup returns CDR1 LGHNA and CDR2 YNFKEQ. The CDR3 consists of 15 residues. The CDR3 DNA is TGTGCCAGCAGCCAAGATCTTGGGGGCCAAGAGACCCAGTACTTC. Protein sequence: CASSQDLGGQETQYF.